Below, 12 T cell receptor beta chains from the same sample are listed, as sequenced in a study of blood T cell repertoires in COVID-19. Sequencing was performed with immunoSEQ multiplex PCR; in TCRdb, only in-frame clones are kept and a portion is missing. The sample contains approximately 440,000 clones, roughly 91% of which appear only once. The sequenced sample was PBMCs or T cells enriched from blood (not recorded which). The receptor set was obtained from a man aged 18 to 35 who had recovered from COVID-19.

CDR3 nucleotides: TGTGCCAGTAGTGTCCGGGACAACGGCAATCAGCCCCAGCATTTT. Its protein is CASSVRDNGNQPQHF. This chain links TRBV19 with TRBJ1-5, with D possibly matching TRBD1 (6 bases). The V end lost 5 bases, the J end lost 2 bases, and 13 bases lay between the germline ends. The CDR3 has 15 residues. CDR1 and CDR2 (germline): LNHDA, SQIVND (reference sequence).

V is TRBV3-1 (or the pseudogene TRBV3-2) and J is TRBJ2-7, with 11 nucleotides matching TRBD1. Germline V gives CDR1 LGHDT, CDR2 YNNKEL (reference sequence). Trimming at V came to 4 bases and at J to 2 bases, leaving 4 bases not matched to a gene. The CDR3 totals 15 residues. The CDR3 bases are TGTGCCAGCAGCCTTCCGGGACAGGGGGCCTACGAGCAGTACTTC. The encoded protein is CASSLPGQGAYEQYF.

The chain couples TRBV28 to TRBJ1-5; TRBD1 matches 8 bases. Germline V lookup: CDR1 MDHEN, CDR2 SYDVKM. Germline trimming cut 6 bases from V and 2 bases from J; bases unmatched to any gene: 0. The CDR3 covers 13 residues. The CDR3 bases are TGTGCCAGCAGGGGACAGGGCAATCAGCCCCAGCATTTT. This sequence encodes CASRGQGNQPQHF.

The J gene is TRBJ1-1, the V gene TRBV19, with no clear D. The length of the CDR3 is 13 residues. The germline gives CDR1 LNHDA, CDR2 SQIVND (reference sequence). The V end lost 7 bases, the J end lost 4 bases, and 13 bases lay between the germline ends. CDR3 in DNA: TGTGCCAGTAAAGGAGGGATCGGCACTGAAGCTTTCTTT. It yields the protein CASKGGIGTEAFF.

The rearrangement links TRBV6-1 to TRBJ1-3; no definite D call. Germline CDR1 reads MNHNS; CDR2 reads SASEGT. The ends were cut back, 2 bases at V and 0 bases at J, with 8 bases in the middle. CDR3 size: 15 residues. This CDR3 reads CASSEHGFSGNTIYF. The CDR3 nucleotides are TGTGCCAGCAGTGAACACGGGTTCTCTGGAAACACCATATATTTT.

The V gene is TRBV5-4, the J gene TRBJ2-5, with D possibly TRBD2 on 6 matching bases. CDR3 length: 16 amino acids. The ends were cut back, 1 base at V and 1 base at J, with 14 bases in the middle. Per germline, CDR1 SGHNT and CDR2 YYREEE (reference sequence). DNA of the CDR3: TGTGCCAGCAGCTTGTCGCGGCGGGGAATCCAAGAGACCCAGTACTTC. Amino acid sequence: CASSLSRRGIQETQYF.

V and J are TRBV3-1 (or the pseudogene TRBV3-2) and TRBJ1-2, with TRBD1 matching over 7 bases. The CDR3 extends over 14 amino acids. Germline V CDR1 and CDR2: LGHDT, YNNKEL (reference sequence). V gave up 5 bases and J gave up 6 bases; unmatched junction bases: 9. The CDR3: CASSNRQGKNGYTF. CDR3 nucleotide sequence: TGTGCCAGCAGCAACAGACAGGGAAAAAATGGCTACACCTTC.

The V and J genes are TRBV5-1 and TRBJ1-1; D possibly corresponds to TRBD1 (6 bases). Germline-derived CDR1 and CDR2 are SGHRS and YFSETQ. The V and J ends lost 9 bases and 3 bases respectively, with 21 bases between them. The CDR3 extends over 15 amino acids. In DNA, the CDR3 is TGCGCCACCAGGGGTCTGGGGACTCCGGACACTGAAGCTTTCTTT. The encoded protein is CATRGLGTPDTEAFF.

The V and J genes are TRBV18 and TRBJ1-2, with a tentative D call TRBD1 (6 bases). The germline V gene encodes CDR1 KGHSH and CDR2 LQKENI. V was shortened by 3 bases and J by 3 bases, with 14 bases between the two germline ends. This CDR3 comprises 15 residues. CDR3 nucleotides: TGTGCCAGCTCACCCGGGGGGGGGCCCGACTATGGCTACACCTTC. It is translated as CASSPGGGPDYGYTF.

Only a few counts were recorded for this clone. This rearrangement joins TRBV30 to TRBJ2-7, with 7 bases fitting TRBD1. CDR3 length: 14 amino acids. Germline CDR1 and CDR2: GTSNPN and SVGIG (reference sequence). Trimming took 0 bases from V and 1 from J; bases not matched to a gene: 3. In DNA, the CDR3 is TGTGCCTGGAGTGTACAGGGGATATCCTACGAGCAGTACTTC. Translation: CAWSVQGISYEQYF.

The V and J genes are TRBV5-4 and TRBJ2-5; TRBD2 agrees at 7 bases. V lost 4 bases, J lost 5 bases, and 8 bases stayed unmatched. CDR1 and CDR2 (germline): SGHNT, YYREEE (reference sequence). The CDR3 spans 14 residues. DNA of the CDR3: TGTGCCAGCAGCCACCGGGACGGGAGGGAGACCCAGTACTTC. It specifies CASSHRDGRETQYF.

The chain couples TRBV20-1 to TRBJ2-1, with a weak D call TRBD1 (6 bases). Germline V CDR1 and CDR2: DFQATT, SNEGSKA (reference sequence). V gave up 5 bases and J gave up 7 bases, with 9 bases separating them. The CDR3 runs to 11 residues. This chain's CDR3 is CSASQGNEQFF. The CDR3 coding sequence is TGCAGTGCTTCCCAGGGGAATGAGCAGTTCTTC.